This T cell receptor beta chain was sequenced for a study of PD-1 blockade in classical Hodgkin lymphoma. Each patient relapsed following autologous stem cell transplantation, and prior brentuximab vedotin exposure differed. Some clones are missing from TCRdb's copy, which holds only in-frame ones; the method was immunoSEQ multiplex PCR. The table records some 100,000 clones, about nine tenths of them present only once. The CDR3 covers 15 residues. Germline V lookup: CDR1 MNHEY, CDR2 SVGAGI. The trim removed 6 bases at V and 9 bases at J, leaving 7 bases unmatched. The gene calls are TRBV6-5 and TRBJ2-1; 14 bases fit TRBD2. The sample in question was peripheral blood mononuclear cells (PBMCs), obtained at baseline. This TCR derives from a human donor with classical Hodgkin lymphoma. The CDR3: CASSRGTSGSSEQFF. The CDR3 DNA follows: TGTGCCAGCAGCCGCGGGACTAGCGGGAGCAGTGAGCAGTTCTTC.